This passage covers 22 T cell receptor beta chains from one sample sequenced in a study of cytomegalovirus exposure and HLA in healthy donors. PCR primers comprised 60 Vbeta and 13 Jbeta primers. Clones were sequenced by immunoSEQ multiplex PCR, and TCRdb holds only the in-frame ones, with some missing. The data contain about 160,000 clones, roughly 72% of them seen just once; the ten biggest clones take up less than 8.5%. The sample comprised PBMCs. These TCRs come from a middle-aged man in good health and CMV-seropositive.

The DNA for the CDR3 is TGTGCCAGCAGCGCCCGGGACTGCCAATTT. It specifies CASSARDCQF. This chain joins TRBV21-1 and TRBJ1-1. TRBV21-1 is reported as a pseudogene. CDR3 size: 10 residues.

This clone was seen a few times. This sequence joins TRBV27 and TRBJ2-5, with D possibly being TRBD2 (6 bases). Germline values: CDR1 MNHEY, CDR2 SMNVEV (reference sequence). The CDR3 spans 17 residues. The ends were cut back, 5 bases at V and 2 bases at J, with 21 bases in the middle. CDR3 amino acids: CASSVKKSTRGQETQYF. CDR3 nucleotide sequence: TGTGCCAGCAGTGTAAAAAAGTCGACTAGAGGGCAAGAGACCCAGTACTTC.

The chain carries TRBV19 and TRBJ1-2, with D tentatively TRBD1 (6 bases). The V gene lost 5 bases and the J gene lost 5 bases, with 18 bases spanning the gap. The CDR3 contains 15 residues. CDR1 is LNHDA, CDR2 SQIVND, per germline (reference sequence). The CDR3 spells CASSQDGGRSYGYTF. CDR3 coding DNA: TGTGCCAGTAGTCAGGACGGGGGGCGCAGTTATGGCTACACCTTC.

This chain links TRBV6-1 with TRBJ1-4; TRBD1 matches at 10 bases. The CDR3 has 16 amino acids. Looked up from germline, CDR1 is MNHNS and CDR2 is SASEGT. The ends lost 4 bases at V and 8 bases at J; junction bases unmatched: 10. As DNA, the CDR3 is TGTGCCAGCAGTGCCCCCTGGACAGGGGGAGGCGAAAAACTGTTTTTT. Its protein is CASSAPWTGGGEKLFF.

The chain recombines TRBV7-2 with TRBJ2-7, with TRBD2 matching over 10 bases. Unmatched junction bases numbered 8, after V lost 5 bases and J lost 4 bases. CDR3 length equals 15 residues. CDR1 is SGHTA, CDR2 FQGNSA, per germline. The CDR3 nucleotides are TGTGCCAGCAGCCGAAGTGCTAGCGGGGGATACGAGCAGTACTTC. This sequence encodes CASSRSASGGYEQYF.

The chain carries TRBV11-2 and TRBJ2-7, with 7 bases lining up with TRBD1. Germline V gene lookup returns CDR1 SGHAT and CDR2 FQNNGV. Trimming removed 5 bases from V and 6 bases from J; junction bases left unmatched: 19. The CDR3 has 17 residues. CDR3 bases: TGTGCCAGCAGCCCACGACAGGGCGTCGCCGTCAACTCCGAGCAGTACTTC. Its translation: CASSPRQGVAVNSEQYF.

This clone was seen more than once but under ten times. The V gene is TRBV7-2, the J gene TRBJ1-2, with D hard to call. CDR3 length: 17 amino acids. The ends were cut back, 5 bases at V and 4 bases at J, with 23 bases in the middle. Looked up from germline, CDR1 is SGHTA and CDR2 is FQGNSA. The chain's CDR3 is CASSPREWARPIYGYTF. CDR3 nucleotide sequence: TGTGCCAGCAGCCCCCGGGAATGGGCCAGGCCGATCTATGGCTACACCTTC. The full variable domain, in which reference TRBV7-2 and TRBJ1-2 provide the parts outside the CDR3, is GAGVSQSPSNKVTEKGKDVELRCDPISGHTALYWYRQSLGQGLEFLIYFQGNSAPDKSGLPSDRFSAERTGGSVSTLTIQRTQQEDSAVYLCASSPREWARPIYGYTFGSGTRLTVV.

The chain links TRBV6-5 to TRBJ1-1; a possible D gene is TRBD1 (5 bases). Germline CDR1 MNHEY, CDR2 SVGAGI. The V gene lost 0 bases and the J gene lost 0 bases, with 11 bases spanning the gap. The CDR3 extends over 16 amino acids. CDR3 loop: CASSYSPGGVNTEAFF. The CDR3 DNA reads TGTGCCAGCAGTTACTCGCCGGGAGGGGTGAACACTGAAGCTTTCTTT.

This clone was observed a few times. The V call is TRBV9, the J call TRBJ1-1; D may be TRBD1 (5 bases). Germline V gene lookup returns CDR1 SGDLS and CDR2 YYNGEE. The length of the CDR3 is 15 residues. Trimming took 3 bases from V and 1 from J, leaving 13 bases between them. The CDR3 sequence: CASSEGRQANTEAFF. CDR3 sequence (DNA): TGTGCCAGCAGCGAGGGGAGGCAGGCGAACACTGAAGCTTTCTTT.

This rearrangement joins TRBV19 to TRBJ2-7, with 11 nucleotides matching TRBD1. With V trimmed by 4 bases and J by 6 bases, 8 bases remained unmatched. Germline CDR1 is LNHDA and CDR2 is SQIVND (reference sequence). The CDR3 covers 15 residues. The CDR3 reads CASSRCRDRGCEQYF. CDR3 in DNA: TGTGCCAGTAGTAGGTGCCGGGACAGGGGGTGCGAGCAGTACTTC. The variable domain in full, with the rest retrieved from reference TRBV19 and TRBJ2-7, is DGGITQSPKYLFRKEGQNVTLSCEQNLNHDAMYWYRQDPGQGLRLIYYSQIVNDFQKGDIAEGYSVSREKKESFPLTVTSAQKNPTAFYLCASSRCRDRGCEQYFGPGTRLTVT.

This clone has a single count. The chain has TRBV11-2 and TRBJ2-2; D may be TRBD2 (5 bases). The ends were cut back, 5 bases at V and 8 bases at J, with 18 bases in the middle. Germline CDR1 and CDR2: SGHAT and FQNNGV. The CDR3 sequence is 15 residues long. CDR3 nucleotides: TGTGCCAGCAGCCCATTGGAAGGACTTCCAGGGGAGCTGTTTTTT. Amino acid sequence: CASSPLEGLPGELFF.

The table lists this clone with a few counts. V and J are TRBV19 and TRBJ1-2, with a possible D match to TRBD1 (5 bases). The CDR3 sequence is 15 residues long. The ends were cut back, 7 bases at V and 5 bases at J, with 20 bases in the middle. Germline lookup yields CDR1 LNHDA and CDR2 SQIVND (reference sequence). CDR3 protein: CASTTKGHNDYGYTF. The CDR3 bases are TGTGCCAGTACCACCAAAGGACACAATGATTATGGCTACACCTTC.

This clone was observed once. This rearrangement joins TRBV5-1 to TRBJ1-2; D gene uncertain. Germline CDR1 is SGHRS and CDR2 is YFSETQ. V shed 0 bases and J shed 3 bases, with 6 bases lying between them. The CDR3 covers 13 residues. The CDR3 is CASSLGSDYGYTF. The CDR3 DNA reads as TGCGCCAGCAGCTTGGGGTCAGACTATGGCTACACCTTC.

The chain couples TRBV2 to TRBJ2-7; D remains unclear. The CDR3 totals 15 residues. Germline CDR1 is SNHLY and CDR2 is FYNNEI. Trimming pared 2 bases from V and 0 bases from J, leaving 11 bases between. CDR3 residues: CASSELMHSSYEQYF. The CDR3 DNA is TGTGCCAGCAGTGAATTAATGCACAGCTCCTACGAGCAGTACTTC.

Concerning this clone: The same CDR3 arises from other DNA sequences in this sample as well. This chain connects TRBV14 to TRBJ2-2, with 7 nucleotides matching TRBD2. The length of the CDR3 is 14 residues. The germline CDR1 and CDR2 sequences are SGHDN and FVKESK. V trimming: 1 base; J trimming: 6 bases; junction bases outside the gene matches: 2. The DNA for the CDR3 is TGTGCCAGCAGCCAAGTACGGGGGGCCGGGGAGCTGTTTTTT. It is translated as CASSQVRGAGELFF.

This clone was seen a few times. V usage is TRBV7-2 and J usage is TRBJ1-2; 8 positions match TRBD1. V gave up 5 bases and J gave up 7 bases; unmatched junction bases: 6. CDR1 SGHTA and CDR2 FQGNSA come from the germline V gene. CDR3 size: 13 residues. The CDR3 here is CASSETTGVGYTF. For the CDR3, the DNA is TGTGCCAGCAGCGAAACGACAGGGGTTGGCTACACCTTC.

The CDR3 sequence is CASISGGRTEAFF. CDR3 nucleotide sequence: TGTGCCAGCATCTCTGGGGGGAGGACTGAAGCTTTCTTT. The chain carries TRBV6-5 and TRBJ1-1; tentative D call: TRBD1 (5 bases). The length of the CDR3 is 13 residues. CDR1 MNHEY and CDR2 SVGAGI come from the germline V gene. Between the trimmed V and J ends, which lost 7 bases and 5 bases, there was a span of 14 bases.

The V and J genes are TRBV6-1 and TRBJ1-3; 7 bases line up with TRBD1. J was trimmed by 5 bases and V by 4 bases; bases with no gene match: 11. Germline V lookup: CDR1 MNHNS, CDR2 SASEGT. The CDR3 runs to 16 residues. The CDR3 DNA reads as TGTGCCAGCAGTGGGTCTCAACAGGGGTGGAGAAACACCATATATTTT. Its protein is CASSGSQQGWRNTIYF.

V usage is TRBV18 and J usage is TRBJ2-7; tentatively, D is TRBD1 (6 bases). Germline V gene sequence: CDR1 KGHSH, CDR2 LQKENI. Between the trimmed V and J ends, which lost 6 bases and 4 bases, there was a span of 16 bases. CDR3 length: 14 amino acids. The CDR3 sequence is CASSAEGRGYEQYF. As DNA, the CDR3 is TGTGCCAGCTCGGCAGAAGGCAGGGGTTACGAGCAGTACTTC.

V is TRBV5-5 and J is TRBJ1-2, with D possibly matching TRBD1 (6 bases). V lost 4 bases to trimming and J lost 4 bases, with 14 bases between them. CDR1 is SGHKS, CDR2 YYEKEE, per germline (reference sequence). This CDR3 spans 14 amino acids. The DNA of the CDR3 is TGTGCCAGCAGCAAATTTCAGGGGAGCTATGGCTACACCTTC. Its translation is CASSKFQGSYGYTF.

A single count supports this clone. V is TRBV4-1 and J is TRBJ2-7; 7 nucleotides match TRBD2. The CDR3 has 15 residues. Unmatched junction bases numbered 12, after V lost 4 bases and J lost 6 bases. CDR1 is MGHRA and CDR2 is YSYEKL in the germline V gene. The CDR3, as DNA: TGCGCCAGCAGCCCTGGGACTATGATAATATTCGAGCAGTACTTC. Translated: CASSPGTMIIFEQYF.

J is TRBJ1-3 and V is TRBV7-2, with D possibly matching TRBD1 (5 bases). Germline V gives CDR1 SGHTA, CDR2 FQGNSA. Trimming left V 5 bases short and J 4 bases short, with 12 bases between. The CDR3 contains 14 residues. CDR3 in amino acids: CASSPRVGGNTIYF. CDR3 in DNA: TGTGCCAGCAGCCCCAGGGTTGGGGGAAACACCATATATTTT.